Sequencing of this T cell receptor beta chain was carried out in a study of T cell responses to AZD1222 COVID-19 vaccine. A note on this clone: Its cognate antigen is unknown.

TCRdb keeps only in-frame clones here, not all; method: immunoSEQ multiplex PCR. There are under 150,000 clones in the sample; 93% occur only once, and around 3.1% lies in the top ten. The germline V gene encodes CDR1 GTSNPN and CDR2 SVGIG (reference sequence). The CDR3 has 17 amino acids. With V trimmed by 3 bases and J by 7 bases, 12 bases remained unmatched. Study-wide findings and caveats: In a largely white British group with more females than males, clonal diversity was possibly underestimated. Rises in breadth and depth of Spike-specific TCRs came after two AZD1222 doses.

The TCR comes from an adult in good health. The rearrangement uses TRBV30 and TRBJ2-2, with 12 bases fitting TRBD2. The starting material was peripheral blood, obtained on day 0 of AZD1222 vaccination. DNA of the CDR3: TGTGCCTGGAGCCCTATGCGGACTAGCGGGACGGGCGGGGAGCTGTTTTTT. This encodes CAWSPMRTSGTGGELFF. Looking up the rest from reference TRBV30 and TRBJ2-2 gives the full variable domain: SQTIHQWPATLVQPVGSPLSLECTVEGTSNPNLYWYRQAAGRGLQLLFYSVGIGQISSEVPQNLSASRPQDRQFILSSKKLLLSDSGFYLCAWSPMRTSGTGGELFFGEGSRLTVL.